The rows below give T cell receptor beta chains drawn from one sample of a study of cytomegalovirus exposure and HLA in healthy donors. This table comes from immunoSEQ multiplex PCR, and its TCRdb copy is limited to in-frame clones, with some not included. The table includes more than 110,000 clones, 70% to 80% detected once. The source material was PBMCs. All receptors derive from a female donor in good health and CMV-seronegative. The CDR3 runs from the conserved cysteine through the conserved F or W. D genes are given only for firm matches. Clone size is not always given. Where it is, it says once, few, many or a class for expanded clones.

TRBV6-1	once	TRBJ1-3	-	TGTGCCAGCAGAAACTCCTTATCTGGAAACACCATATATTTT	CASRNSLSGNTIYF
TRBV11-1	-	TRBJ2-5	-	TGTGCCAGCAGCTTAGCAGGGAGTGGGACCCAGTACTTC	CASSLAGSGTQYF
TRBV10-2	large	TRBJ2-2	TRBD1	TGCGCCAGCAGTTCGGATGCGGGACAGGTGATCACCGGGGAGCTGTTTTTT	CASSSDAGQVITGELFF
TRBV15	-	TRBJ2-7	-	TGTGCCACCAGCAGAGGGACACAGGACTACGAGCAGTACTTC	CATSRGTQDYEQYF
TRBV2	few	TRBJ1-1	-	TGTGCCAGCAGAATACAGGGTAGCGCTTTCTTT	CASRIQGSAFF
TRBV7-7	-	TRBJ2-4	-	TGTGCTAGCAGCTTGGACAGAGAAAACATTCAGTACTTC	CASSLDRENIQYF
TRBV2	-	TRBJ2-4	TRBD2	TGTGCCAGCGCGGGAGGTGGGGCGAATCAGTACTTC	CASAGGGANQYF
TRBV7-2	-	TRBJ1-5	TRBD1	TGTGCCAGCAGCCGGGACAGGGGGGTTCAGCCCCAGCATTTT	CASSRDRGVQPQHF
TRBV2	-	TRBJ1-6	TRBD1	TGTGCCAGCAGTGGGGGAGGACAGGGGATTTATTCACCCCTCCACTTT	CASSGGGQGIYSPLHF
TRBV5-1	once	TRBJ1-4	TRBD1	TGCGCCAGCAGACTCTCAGGGGGCCATAATGAAAAACTGTTTTTT	CASRLSGGHNEKLFF
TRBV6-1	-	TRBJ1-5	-	TGTGCCAGCAGCCCCCGACAGGGCAATCAGCCCCAGCATTTT	CASSPRQGNQPQHF
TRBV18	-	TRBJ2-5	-	TGTGCCAGCTCACCTGTAGCTGGGCAAGAGACCCAGTACTTC	CASSPVAGQETQYF
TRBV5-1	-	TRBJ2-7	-	TGCGCCAGCAGCTTGGACACAAACTACGAGCAGTACTTC	CASSLDTNYEQYF
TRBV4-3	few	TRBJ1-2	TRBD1	TGCGCCAGCAGCCAACAACGGACAGGGAGCTATGGCTACACCTTC	CASSQQRTGSYGYTF
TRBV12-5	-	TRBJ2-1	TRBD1	TGTGCTAGTGGTCCCGCTTACAGGGGGCGTTACAATGAGCAGTTCTTC	CASGPAYRGRYNEQFF
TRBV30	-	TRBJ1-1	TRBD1	TGTGCCTGGAGTGGACAGGGCTTTACTGAAGCTTTCTTT	CAWSGQGFTEAFF
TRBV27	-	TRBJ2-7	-	TGTGCCAGCAGTTTACTGGGACTTTCCCGGGAGCAGTACTTC	CASSLLGLSREQYF
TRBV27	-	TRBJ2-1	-	TGTGCCAGCAGTCCCAGACTAGTCAATGAGCAGTTCTTC	CASSPRLVNEQFF
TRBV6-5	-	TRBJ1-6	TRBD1	TGTGCCAGCAGAACGTCCGGGACAGGGCCCTCACCCCTCCACTTT	CASRTSGTGPSPLHF
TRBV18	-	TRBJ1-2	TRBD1	TGTGCCAGCTCGGGGACAGGGGTAGGATCGAATGGCTACACCTTC	CASSGTGVGSNGYTF
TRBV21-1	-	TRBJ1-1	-	TGTGCCAGCAGCAAATCCACACCAACAGGACCTAACACTGAAGCTTTCTTT	CASSKSTPTGPNTEAFF
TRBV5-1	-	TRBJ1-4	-	TGCGCCAGCAGCTTCGCGGCAGGGACTAATGAAAAACTGTTTTTT	CASSFAAGTNEKLFF
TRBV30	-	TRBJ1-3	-	TGTGCCTGGAGTACAGGGTTCGCTGGAAACACCATATATTTT	CAWSTGFAGNTIYF
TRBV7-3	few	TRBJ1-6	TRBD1	TGTGCCAGCAGCAGAGAGACAGGGGTCAATTCACCCCTCCACTTT	CASSRETGVNSPLHF
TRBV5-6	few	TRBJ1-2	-	TGTGCCAGCAGCTTGTTGGGGCTGGTCAACTATGGCTACACCTTC	CASSLLGLVNYGYTF
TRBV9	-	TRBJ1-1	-	TGTGCCAGCAGCGTAGATGGAGGCACTGAAGCTTTCTTT	CASSVDGGTEAFF
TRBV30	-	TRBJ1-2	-	TGTGCCTGGAGTCTAACAGGGTACGGCTACACCTTC	CAWSLTGYGYTF
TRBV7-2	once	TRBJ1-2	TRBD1	TGTGCCAGCAGTGACAGGGACGGAAGCGTTGGCTACACCTTC	CASSDRDGSVGYTF
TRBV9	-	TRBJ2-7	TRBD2	TGTGCCAGCAGCGTAGGCCCTGGGACTAGCGGGATCCCCTACGAGCAGTACTTC	CASSVGPGTSGIPYEQYF
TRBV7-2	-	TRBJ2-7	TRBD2	TGTGCCAGCAGCCTGCTAGCGGGGCCTTACGAGCAGTACTTC	CASSLLAGPYEQYF
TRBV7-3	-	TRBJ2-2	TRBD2	TGTGCCAGCAGCCGGGGAGGGGCGAACACCGGGGAGCTGTTTTTT	CASSRGGANTGELFF
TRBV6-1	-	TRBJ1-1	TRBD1	TGTGCCAGCAGTGTATGGACAGGGACCTACCCTGAAGCTTTCTTT	CASSVWTGTYPEAFF
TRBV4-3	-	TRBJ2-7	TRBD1	TGCGCCAGCAGCCACCTTCGGACAGGGGGCTCCTACGAGCAGTACTTC	CASSHLRTGGSYEQYF
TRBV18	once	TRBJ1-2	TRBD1	TGTGCCAGCTCACCGGACAGGGACGAGGGCTACACCTTC	CASSPDRDEGYTF
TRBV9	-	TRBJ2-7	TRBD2	TGTGCCAGCAGCCCCGGACTAGGAACGGCCTACGAGCAGTACTTC	CASSPGLGTAYEQYF
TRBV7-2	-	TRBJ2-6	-	TGTGCCAGCAGCCAGTCGACAGCATCTGGGGCCAACGTCCTGACTTTC	CASSQSTASGANVLTF
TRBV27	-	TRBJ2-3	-	TGTGCCAGCAGTTATAACAGGCTGGGAGATACGCAGTATTTT	CASSYNRLGDTQYF
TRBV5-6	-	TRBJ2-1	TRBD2	TGTGCCAGCACTCGAGCCGGGCTAGCGGGGAGTAATGAGCAGTTCTTC	CASTRAGLAGSNEQFF
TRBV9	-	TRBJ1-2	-	TGTGCCAGCTTGGGGACACTTTCCTATGGCTACACCTTC	CASLGTLSYGYTF
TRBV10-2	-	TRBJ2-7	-	TGCGCCAGCAGTGACTACTCCTACGAGCAGTACTTC	CASSDYSYEQYF
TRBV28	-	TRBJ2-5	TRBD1	TGTGCCAGCAGAGTACAGGGGTTAGAGACCCAGTACTTC	CASRVQGLETQYF
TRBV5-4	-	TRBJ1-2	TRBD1	TGTGCCAGCCTGGGTTGGGGACAGGGTCGAGGCTACACCTTC	CASLGWGQGRGYTF
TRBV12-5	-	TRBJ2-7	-	TGTGCTAGTGGCGCTGGAGTAAACGAGCAGTACTTC	CASGAGVNEQYF
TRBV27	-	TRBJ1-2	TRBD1	TGTGCCAGCAGATCCTACAGGGGGAACTATGGCTACACCTTC	CASRSYRGNYGYTF
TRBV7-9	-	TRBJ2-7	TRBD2	TGTGCCAGCAGCAATAAACAGGACAACCGGGACTATCAATCCTACGAGCAGTACTTC	CASSNKQDNRDYQSYEQYF
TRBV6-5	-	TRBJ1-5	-	TGTGCCAGCAGTCCTACAGGGTGGGAAGCGCAGCCCCAGCATTTT	CASSPTGWEAQPQHF
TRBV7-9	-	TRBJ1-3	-	TGTGCCAGCAGCTTAGCCGCGGGCAGCTCTGGAAACACCATATATTTT	CASSLAAGSSGNTIYF
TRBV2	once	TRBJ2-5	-	TGTGCCAGCAGTGAATCCGGGGAGACCCAGTACTTC	CASSESGETQYF
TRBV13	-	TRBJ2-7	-	TGTGCCAGCAGCTTAGGGAACGAGCAGTACTTC	CASSLGNEQYF
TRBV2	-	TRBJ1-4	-	TGTGCCAGCAGCCCCCTCATCGGAGACGAAAAACTGTTTTTT	CASSPLIGDEKLFF
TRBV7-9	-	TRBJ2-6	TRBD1	TGTGCCAGCAGCGAAGGACAGGGGATGGGTGGGGCCAACGTCCTGACTTTC	CASSEGQGMGGANVLTF
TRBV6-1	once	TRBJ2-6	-	TGTGCCAGCAGCGTGGTAGCTGGGGCCAACGTCCTGACTTTC	CASSVVAGANVLTF